This T cell receptor beta chain derives from a study of CD8 T cells in Susac syndrome. TEMRA cells were enriched by FACS, and CD4+ and CD8+ T cells were negatively isolated. This clonotype was counted a single time. CDR1 is DFQATT, CDR2 SNEGSKA, per germline (reference sequence). This CDR3 contains 12 residues. V gave up 6 bases and J gave up 6 bases; unmatched junction bases: 6. Random hexamers served to reverse transcribe about 0.5 to 1 ug RNA. TCRdb processed the immunoSEQ multiplex PCR reads anew with MiXCR; each CDR3 protein has one entry. Of some 110,000 distinct CDR3 sequences in the sample, around 94% were seen once.

The chain carries TRBV20-1 and TRBJ1-2, with 8 bases matching TRBD1. The TCR comes from a human donor in good health. Sequencing was done on a sample of CD4+ T cells from PBMCs. The chain's CDR3 is CSAADRVHGYTF. CDR3 bases: TGCAGTGCCGCGGACAGGGTTCATGGCTACACCTTC.